What follows are 20 T cell receptor beta chains derived from one specimen sequenced in a study of blood T cell repertoires in COVID-19. Clones were sequenced by immunoSEQ multiplex PCR, and TCRdb holds only the in-frame ones, with some missing. The repertoire holds about 370,000 clones, around 91% seen once, with over 0.95% in the top ten. Sequenced sample: PBMCs or T cells enriched from blood (not recorded which). The receptor source for this set is a man younger than 35 who had recovered from COVID-19.

The gene calls are TRBV27 and TRBJ1-5; TRBD1 agrees at 8 bases. This CDR3 region has 14 residues. Germline V gene data show CDR1 as MNHEY and CDR2 as SMNVEV (reference sequence). V was pared by 5 bases and J by 3 bases, with 3 bases of the junction left unmatched. CDR3 region: CASSMTGVNQPQHF. The DNA of the CDR3 is TGTGCCAGCAGTATGACAGGGGTCAATCAGCCCCAGCATTTT.

V is TRBV6-2 or TRBV6-3 and J is TRBJ1-5; D gene ambiguous. V lost 2 bases and J lost 4, with 6 bases in between. The CDR3 extends over 13 amino acids. Germline lookup yields CDR1 MNHEY and CDR2 SVGEGT. DNA for the CDR3: TGTGCCAGCAGTTACGGTCGGAATCAGCCCCAGCATTTT. This codes for CASSYGRNQPQHF.

This clone was counted once. The rearrangement links TRBV15 to TRBJ2-4, with TRBD1 matching 8 bases. Germline assignment: CDR1 LNHNV and CDR2 YYDKDF (reference sequence). CDR3 length equals 16 residues. The trim removed 3 bases at V and 0 bases at J, leaving 4 bases unmatched. The CDR3 nucleotides are TGTGCCACCAGCAGGACAGGGGAACTAGCCAAAAACATTCAGTACTTC. Encoded protein: CATSRTGELAKNIQYF.

This chain links TRBV5-4 with TRBJ2-6; 8 bases agree with TRBD1. Germline CDR1 reads SGHNT; CDR2 reads YYREEE (reference sequence). J gave up 0 bases and V 4 bases, and 6 bases lay outside the gene matches. The CDR3 covers 17 residues. This chain's CDR3 is CASSARTGISGANVLTF. CDR3 DNA: TGTGCCAGCAGCGCACGGACAGGGATCTCTGGGGCCAACGTCCTGACTTTC.

The chain couples TRBV2 to TRBJ1-5; 9 nucleotides align to TRBD1. J gave up 3 bases and V 7 bases, and 4 bases lay outside the gene matches. This CDR3 has 14 residues. Germline V gene data show CDR1 as SNHLY and CDR2 as FYNNEI. The CDR3 sequence is CASTGTGSNQPQHF. For the CDR3, the DNA is TGTGCCAGCACTGGGACAGGGTCCAATCAGCCCCAGCATTTT.

Here the CDR3 reads CASSLDGGSRTEAFF. The CDR3 nucleotides are TGTGCCAGCAGCCTGGACGGGGGGAGCCGGACTGAAGCTTTCTTT. The V gene is TRBV7-3, the J gene TRBJ1-1; tentatively, D is TRBD1 (5 bases). CDR1 and CDR2 from the germline V gene are SGHTA and FQGTGA. The CDR3 has 15 amino acids. V lost 5 bases and J 5 bases, leaving 18 bases between the germline ends.

The chain has TRBV6-2 or TRBV6-3 and TRBJ2-1, with 7 positions matching TRBD1. V gave up 4 bases and J gave up 3 bases; unmatched junction bases: 12. The CDR3 spans 17 residues. The V gene's germline CDR1 is MNHEY and CDR2 SVGEGT. The CDR3 DNA is TGTGCCAGCAGTTCTCCCTTGACAGGGTGGTTCTACAATGAGCAGTTCTTC. Amino acids: CASSSPLTGWFYNEQFF.

The chain couples TRBV12-5 to TRBJ1-2; perhaps TRBD1 as D (5 bases). CDR1 and CDR2 (germline): LGHNT, FRNRAP. There are 16 residues in the CDR3. V lost 3 bases to trimming and J lost 3 bases, with 17 bases between them. The DNA for the CDR3 is TGTGCTAGTGGTTTCCTGGGGCAAAGTGTCGACTATGGCTACACCTTC. Residues: CASGFLGQSVDYGYTF.

This chain links TRBV3-1 (or the pseudogene TRBV3-2) with TRBJ2-1; TRBD2 is a possible D gene (6 bases). The germline V and J ends were trimmed by 2 bases and 2 bases, with 13 bases remaining between them. Germline values: CDR1 LGHDT, CDR2 YNNKEL (reference sequence). The length of the CDR3 is 16 residues. The CDR3 coding sequence is TGTGCCAGCAGCCAACATAGCGGATCCCCCTACAATGAGCAGTTCTTC. This translates into CASSQHSGSPYNEQFF.

The chain recombines TRBV18 with TRBJ1-1; 7 nucleotides match TRBD1. The V and J ends lost 1 base and 3 bases, in that order; junction bases with no gene match: 5. Germline V gene data show CDR1 as KGHSH and CDR2 as LQKENI. The CDR3 extends over 15 amino acids. For the CDR3, the DNA is TGTGCCAGCTCACCACAGGGGGCGCGGGACACTGAAGCTTTCTTT. Its translation: CASSPQGARDTEAFF.

The rearrangement joins TRBV21-1 to TRBJ2-1; the table gives TRBD1 as D, unverified against the DNA. TRBV21-1 is a pseudogene locus. This CDR3 region has 11 residues. The CDR3 DNA reads TGTGCCAGCCCAGGGGTTTATGAGCAGTTCTTC. Amino acids: CASPGVYEQFF.

The V call is TRBV14, the J call TRBJ2-3, with 7 bases identical to TRBD2. V lost 3 bases and J lost 3; bases outside the gene matches: 12. Germline V CDR1 and CDR2: SGHDN, FVKESK. CDR3 length: 17 residues. The CDR3: CASSQLDIWGGTDTQYF. The DNA for the CDR3 is TGTGCCAGCAGCCAGCTGGACATTTGGGGGGGAACAGATACGCAGTATTTT.

The chain carries TRBV6-1 and TRBJ2-2; no clear D gene. Germline V lookup: CDR1 MNHNS, CDR2 SASEGT. The CDR3 has 14 residues. V was shortened by 4 bases and J by 0 bases, with 6 bases between the two germline ends. CDR3 bases: TGTGCCAGCAGTGCCGGGTCGAACACCGGGGAGCTGTTTTTT. It codes for CASSAGSNTGELFF.

The rearrangement joins TRBV18 to TRBJ2-1; D is ambiguous. V was trimmed by 8 bases and J by 4 bases, leaving 21 bases between them. The germline V gene has CDR1 KGHSH and CDR2 LQKENI. This CDR3 has 16 amino acids. The CDR3 sequence is CASRINEAEQYNEQFF. In DNA, the CDR3 is TGTGCCAGCCGAATTAACGAGGCGGAACAATACAATGAGCAGTTCTTC.

Here the CDR3 reads CSVEVGQGAYEQYF. The CDR3 coding sequence is TGCAGCGTTGAAGTTGGGCAGGGTGCCTACGAGCAGTACTTC. This chain uses TRBV29-1 with TRBJ2-7; weak D call: TRBD1 (5 bases). CDR1 and CDR2 (germline): SQVTM, ANQGSEA. V was clipped by 1 base and J by 2 bases, with 12 bases between them. The CDR3 loop spans 14 amino acids.

This sequence joins TRBV5-1 and TRBJ2-7; D is possibly TRBD2 (5 bases). CDR1 is SGHRS and CDR2 is YFSETQ in the germline V gene. Between the trimmed V and J ends, which lost 1 base and 4 bases, there was a span of 27 bases. CDR3 size: 19 residues. CDR3 residues: CASSLKLRAGVKRSYEQYF. The CDR3 DNA reads TGCGCCAGCAGCTTGAAATTAAGGGCCGGGGTCAAACGGTCATACGAGCAGTACTTC.

V usage is TRBV28 and J usage is TRBJ1-2; TRBD1 matches at 9 bases. Germline-derived CDR1 and CDR2 are MDHEN and SYDVKM. The J segment lost 5 bases and the V segment lost 6 bases, leaving 7 bases of the junction unmatched. This CDR3 has 14 residues. This CDR3 is CASSSGTGTYGYTF. CDR3 nucleotides: TGTGCCAGCAGCTCCGGGACAGGGACTTATGGCTACACCTTC.

This chain links TRBV3-1 (or the pseudogene TRBV3-2) with TRBJ1-1; TRBD1 is a possible D gene (5 bases). Germline values: CDR1 LGHDT, CDR2 YNNKEL (reference sequence). V lost 4 bases and J lost 4, with 19 bases in between. The CDR3 is 16 amino acids. CDR3 bases: TGTGCCAGCAGCCTCAGGGAAACCTTTAGGGGCACTGAAGCTTTCTTT. Amino acids: CASSLRETFRGTEAFF.

The chain recombines TRBV12-5 with TRBJ1-5; D ambiguous. The CDR3 contains 12 residues. V lost 1 base and J lost 13, with 11 bases in between. Germline loops: CDR1 LGHNT, CDR2 FRNRAP. This chain's CDR3 is CASGLEMGGQHF. The CDR3 DNA follows: TGTGCTAGTGGTTTGGAGATGGGAGGGCAGCATTTT.

The gene calls are TRBV18 and TRBJ2-2, with D possibly TRBD2 on 5 matching bases. V was cut by 2 bases and J by 1 base, with 14 bases left in between. Germline lookup yields CDR1 KGHSH and CDR2 LQKENI. This CDR3 spans 17 amino acids. The CDR3 DNA sequence: TGTGCCAGCTCACCAACCGGCCGGGCGGGGAACACCGGGGAGCTGTTTTTT. Its protein product is CASSPTGRAGNTGELFF.